Presented here are 5 T cell receptor beta chains from one specimen sequenced in a study of blood T cell repertoires in COVID-19. Libraries were prepared by immunoSEQ multiplex PCR; TCRdb keeps only in-frame clonotypes and omits some of them. In the table there are around 180,000 clones, about 80% of which are singletons. The sequenced material came from PBMCs or T cells enriched from blood (not recorded which). Every receptor here comes from a man in his fifties or sixties who had recovered from COVID-19.

CDR3 sequence (DNA): TGTGCCAGCAGACCGACAGGGGTGAGCGAGCAGTACTTC. It translates to CASRPTGVSEQYF. The genes are TRBV12-3 or TRBV12-4 and TRBJ2-7; 8 nucleotides match TRBD1. The CDR3 is made up of 13 amino acids. J was trimmed by 6 bases and V by 6 bases; bases with no gene match: 7.

V and J are TRBV10-3 and TRBJ1-5; TRBD1 matches 9 bases. The germline V gene has CDR1 ENHRY and CDR2 SYGVKD. This CDR3 is 13 amino acids long. V gave up 6 bases and J gave up 5 bases; unmatched junction bases: 2. In nucleotides, the CDR3 is TGTGCCATCAGCCGGGACAGGGATCAGCCCCAGCATTTT. Translated, it gives CAISRDRDQPQHF.

The chain joins TRBV5-1 to TRBJ1-2; D is uncertain. This CDR3 region has 14 residues. Trimming shortened V by 1 base and J by 0 bases, and 7 bases separated the two germline ends. Germline V lookup: CDR1 SGHRS, CDR2 YFSETQ. The CDR3 DNA reads TGCGCCAGCAGCTTGACAAAAGCTAACTATGGCTACACCTTC. The encoded protein is CASSLTKANYGYTF.

The V and J genes are TRBV5-5 and TRBJ2-2; 8 bases fit TRBD2. V gave up 6 bases and J gave up 2 bases; unmatched junction bases: 9. The CDR3 extends over 16 amino acids. CDR1 SGHKS and CDR2 YYEKEE come from the germline V gene (reference sequence). The CDR3, as DNA: TGTGCCAGCACCCCGGGGGGGACACTAAACACCGGGGAGCTGTTTTTT. It is translated as CASTPGGTLNTGELFF.

Only a few counts were recorded for this clone. The rearrangement joins TRBV4-3 to TRBJ1-2; 11 bases are a match to TRBD1. The CDR3 runs 17 residues. The V segment lost 1 base and the J segment 7 bases; nucleotides outside the gene matches: 11. The germline V gene encodes CDR1 LGHNA and CDR2 YSLEER. CDR3 in amino acids: CASSQASYGQGASGYTF. The CDR3 coding sequence is TGCGCCAGCAGCCAAGCCTCATACGGACAGGGGGCGAGTGGCTACACCTTC.